This passage covers 20 T cell receptor beta chains from one sample sequenced in a study of regulatory T cells in long-lasting Graves disease. Time point of the sample: persistent/refractory GD, antithyroid drugs over 5 years with positive TRAb. RNA extracted from PBMCs served as the sequencing template. Assembly of TCR beta libraries relied on iRepertoire HTBI primers together with Arm-PCR of CDR3 regions. Each CDR3 protein is one row after TCRdb ran MiXCR on the multiplex PCR reads. The sample records roughly 500,000 distinct CDR3 sequences, roughly 21% being singletons. The sample in question was peripheral blood mononuclear cells (PBMCs), obtained when the disease was refractory, from a patient treated with antithyroid drugs. Receptors originate from a female donor with Graves disease.

The chain uses TRBV12-5 and TRBJ1-5; 8 bases line up with TRBD1. This CDR3 spans 16 amino acids. The germline gives CDR1 LGHNT, CDR2 FRNRAP. Losses at the gene ends were 4 bases for V and 2 bases for J; bases not matched to a gene: 7. The CDR3 DNA reads TGTGCTAGTGGTTCCAACAGGGGGTTAGGCAATCAGCCCCAGCATTTT. Its protein product is CASGSNRGLGNQPQHF.

Concerning this clonotype: This clone may be a read error of a much larger clone one base away. The chain recombines TRBV2 with TRBJ1-1, with TRBD1 as a possible D gene (6 bases). CDR3 length: 18 residues. Germline assignment: CDR1 SNHLY and CDR2 FYNNEI. The CDR3 is CASRGERGGGPLNAEAFF. In DNA, the CDR3 is TGTGCCAGCAGGGGGGAACGAGGGGGAGGCCCTCTGAACGCTGAAGCTTTCTTT. The variable domain in full, completed from reference TRBV2 and TRBJ1-1, reads EPEVTQTPSHQVTQMGQEVILRCVPISNHLYFYWYRQILGQKVEFLVSFYNNEISEKSEIFDDQFSVERPDGSNFTLKIRSTKLEDSAMYFCASRGERGGGPLNAEAFFGQGTRLTVV.

V usage is TRBV12-3 or TRBV12-4 and J usage is TRBJ1-2; the D gene is possibly TRBD1 (6 bases). Trimming took 5 bases from V and 7 from J, leaving 20 bases between them. The CDR3 sequence is 15 residues long. This chain's CDR3 is CASSTYRGLLIGYTF. As DNA, the CDR3 is TGTGCCAGCAGTACCTATCGGGGGCTCCTTATTGGCTACACCTTC.

The chain combines TRBV20-1 with TRBJ2-7; 7 nucleotides line up with TRBD2. The CDR3 runs 15 residues. Per the germline V gene, CDR1 is DFQATT and CDR2 is SNEGSKA (reference sequence). V was pared by 0 bases and J by 4 bases, with 9 bases of the junction left unmatched. The CDR3 here is CSAREVAGVVYEQYF. The CDR3 coding sequence is TGCAGTGCTAGAGAGGTCGCGGGAGTAGTTTACGAGCAGTACTTC.

V usage is TRBV6-2 or TRBV6-3 and J usage is TRBJ2-2, with D maybe TRBD2 (5 bases). Trimming took off 7 bases at V and 6 bases at J, with 18 bases between the two ends. This CDR3 contains 15 residues. From germline, CDR1 is MNHEY and CDR2 SVGEGT. In nucleotides, the CDR3 is TGTGCCAGCAATACGGACTCTAGGCTCGCCGGGGAGCTGTTTTTT. It yields the protein CASNTDSRLAGELFF.

This clonotype was observed a handful of times. At one boundary the junction diverges from the germline segment, which might be a read error. The chain has TRBV4-1 and TRBJ1-2; TRBD1 might be the D (6 bases). CDR1 MGHRA and CDR2 YSYEKL come from the germline V gene. The CDR3 length is 14 residues. CDR3 nucleotide sequence: TGCGCCAACAGCCAAACCCCGGGGGCGCGTGGCTACACCTTC. Its protein product is CANSQTPGARGYTF.

This clonotype was picked up many times. CDR3 sequence: CSAREEGEEETQYF. CDR3 DNA sequence: TGCAGTGCTAGAGAGGAAGGGGAGGAAGAGACCCAGTACTTC. The J gene is TRBJ2-5, the V gene TRBV20-1, with D perhaps TRBD2 (6 bases). Germline-derived CDR1 and CDR2 are DFQATT and SNEGSKA (reference sequence). This CDR3 contains 14 residues. V dropped 0 bases and J dropped 3 bases, with 11 bases sitting between them.

In its sample, this clonotype was seen many times. This chain links TRBV6-1 with TRBJ1-2; D ambiguous. Trimming removed 8 bases from V and 2 bases from J, with 9 bases in between. The germline V gene has CDR1 MNHNS and CDR2 SASEGT. The CDR3 extends over 12 amino acids. This CDR3 is CASGYMNYGYTF. CDR3 in DNA: TGTGCCAGCGGGTACATGAACTATGGCTACACCTTC.

This clonotype appeared a few times. The rearrangement uses TRBV20-1 and TRBJ2-2; D call uncertain. Per germline, CDR1 DFQATT and CDR2 SNEGSKA (reference sequence). Trimming cost V 0 bases and J 1 base, with 3 bases left between them. The CDR3 loop spans 13 amino acids. The CDR3 here is CSARDRNTGELFF. The CDR3, as DNA: TGCAGTGCTAGAGATCGGAACACCGGGGAGCTGTTTTTT.

This clonotype occurred many times. This sequence joins TRBV28 and TRBJ2-7; 8 bases are a match to TRBD2. CDR1 MDHEN and CDR2 SYDVKM come from the germline V gene. Losses at the gene ends were 7 bases for V and 3 bases for J; bases not matched to a gene: 8. This CDR3 region has 14 residues. The CDR3 bases are TGTGCCAGCACCCCTAGCGGGTCTAGCTACGAGCAGTACTTC. Protein: CASTPSGSSYEQYF.

The chain combines TRBV30 with TRBJ2-7, with TRBD1 matching over 9 bases. CDR1 is GTSNPN, CDR2 SVGIG, per germline (reference sequence). The CDR3 contains 14 residues. V shed 0 bases and J 1 base; nucleotides not matched to a gene: 1. The DNA of the CDR3 is TGTGCCTGGAGTGTAGGGACAGGGTCCTACGAGCAGTACTTC. Translated, it gives CAWSVGTGSYEQYF.

This clonotype was detected ten times or more. This chain connects TRBV6-1 to TRBJ1-5; D might be TRBD1 (6 bases). Deletions cut 6 bases from V and 3 bases from J, with 9 bases between. Per germline, CDR1 MNHNS and CDR2 SASEGT. The CDR3 covers 13 residues. CDR3 nucleotides: TGTGCCAGCAGGGGACAAGTCAATCAGCCCCAGCATTTT. Protein sequence: CASRGQVNQPQHF.

This clonotype showed up just a few times. The DNA of the CDR3 is TGCGCCAGCAGCTTTCAGGGGGCGGTGTACCAAGAGACCCAGTACTTC. Translation gives CASSFQGAVYQETQYF. The chain couples TRBV5-1 to TRBJ2-5, with TRBD1 identical over 8 bases. The CDR3 length is 16 residues. Germline loops: CDR1 SGHRS, CDR2 YFSETQ. The V and J ends lost 2 bases and 0 bases, in that order; junction bases with no gene match: 6.

At least ten counts were recorded for this clonotype. This chain connects TRBV28 to TRBJ2-7; tentatively, D is TRBD2 (6 bases). Germline CDR1 reads MDHEN; CDR2 reads SYDVKM. CDR3 size: 13 residues. V was trimmed by 8 bases and J by 3 bases, leaving 14 bases between them. CDR3 bases: TGTGCCAGCTTGGACTACCCAAACTACGAGCAGTACTTC. Its translation: CASLDYPNYEQYF.

This chain joins TRBV10-3 and TRBJ2-7; TRBD2 aligns across 9 bases. Germline V lookup: CDR1 ENHRY, CDR2 SYGVKD. There are 15 residues in the CDR3. J lost 2 bases, V lost 3 bases, and 5 bases had no gene match. The CDR3 sequence is CAISDPAGGAYEQYF. In DNA form, the CDR3 reads TGTGCCATCAGTGACCCAGCGGGGGGAGCCTACGAGCAGTACTTC.

V is TRBV5-6 and J is TRBJ2-5; D gene unclear. Trimming stripped 4 bases from V and 3 bases from J, with 10 bases between. The CDR3 contains 13 residues. Per germline, CDR1 SGHDT and CDR2 YYEEEE. The CDR3 is CASSAVAEETQYF. As DNA, the CDR3 is TGTGCCAGCAGCGCCGTCGCAGAAGAGACCCAGTACTTC.

The gene calls are TRBV7-9 and TRBJ2-5; D possibly corresponds to TRBD2 (5 bases). Germline CDR1 and CDR2: SEHNR and FQNEAQ (reference sequence). This CDR3 contains 16 residues. The V gene lost 5 bases and the J gene lost 3 bases, with 19 bases spanning the gap. The CDR3 protein is CASSLLGSREKETQYF. The CDR3 DNA sequence: TGTGCCAGCAGCCTTTTAGGGAGCCGAGAGAAAGAGACCCAGTACTTC.

This clonotype was picked up many times. An end of the junction does not agree with germline; a read error may underlie this. The V gene is TRBV27, the J gene TRBJ2-7, with D possibly being TRBD1 or TRBD2 (5 bases each). The germline V gene encodes CDR1 MNHEY and CDR2 SMNVEV (reference sequence). The CDR3 length is 12 residues. The CDR3 loop reads CASSHSGTATSF. As DNA, the CDR3 is TGTGCCAGCAGTCATTCCGGGACGGCAACTTCCTTC.

This clonotype was seen many times. Here the CDR3 reads CSARDQSGTGVPGELFF. In DNA, the CDR3 is TGCAGTGCTAGAGATCAGAGTGGGACAGGGGTTCCCGGGGAGCTGTTTTTT. This chain connects TRBV20-1 to TRBJ2-2; 10 bases align to TRBD1. V lost 0 bases to trimming and J lost 6 bases; unmatched junction nucleotides: 10. The germline V gene has CDR1 DFQATT and CDR2 SNEGSKA (reference sequence). The CDR3 is 17 amino acids.

This clonotype was detected ten times or more. The chain employs TRBV12-3 or TRBV12-4 and TRBJ1-1; a possible D gene is TRBD1 (5 bases). CDR3 length equals 14 residues. With 3 bases removed from V and 0 bases from J, the gap between germline ends came to 8 bases. The CDR3 DNA follows: TGTGCCAGCAGTTTCGGCAGGGTGAACACTGAAGCTTTCTTT. Amino acids: CASSFGRVNTEAFF.